This T cell receptor (beta chain) came from a study of PD-L1 blockade in urothelial cancer. V lost 0 bases to trimming and J lost 6 bases, with 6 bases between them. The CDR3 covers 13 residues. The germline V gene has CDR1 SGHNT and CDR2 YYREEE (reference sequence). Measured with immunoSEQ multiplex PCR; TCRdb has only the in-frame clones, and not every one. This sample has 50,000 or so clones; around 84% occur once, and the top ten carry roughly 2.9%. This clone was picked up one time. Time point described: pretreatment peripheral blood. V gene TRBV5-4 combines with J gene TRBJ1-4; D is ambiguous. The input for sequencing was PBMCs, taken around atezolizumab (anti-PD-L1) treatment. This sequence originates from an older man with urothelial cancer. The CDR3 loop reads CASSLVADEKLFF. As DNA, the CDR3 is TGTGCCAGCAGCTTGGTGGCGGATGAAAAACTGTTTTTT.